A single sample gave rise to the 5 T cell receptor beta chains below, sequenced in a study of STAT3 mutations in large granular lymphocyte leukemia. Study-wide points: At least one immunodominant TCR beta clonotype appeared in every T-cell large granular lymphocyte leukemia patient.

These TCRs' antigens remain unknown. Data came from immunoSEQ multiplex PCR; TCRdb stores just in-frame clones and leaves some out. The sample has fewer than 8,000 clones, 75% seen once. Sequencing input: peripheral blood mononuclear cells. These receptor sequences come from a woman in her 40s with T-cell large granular lymphocyte leukemia. Some clones in this sample may be carry-over from other donors' samples.

The chain links TRBV18 to TRBJ1-5; D perhaps matches TRBD1 (6 bases). The CDR3 totals 13 residues. V was cut by 7 bases and J by 5 bases, with 12 bases left in between. Per the germline V gene, CDR1 is KGHSH and CDR2 is LQKENI. CDR3 sequence: CASLQGRDQPQHF. The CDR3 DNA reads as TGTGCCAGCTTGCAGGGGAGGGATCAGCCCCAGCATTTT. Together with reference TRBV18 and TRBJ1-5, the CDR3 gives the full variable domain: NAGVMQNPRHLVRRRGQEARLRCSPMKGHSHVYWYRQLPEEGLKFMVYLQKENIIDESGMPKERFSAEFPKEGPSILRIQQVVRGDSAAYFCASLQGRDQPQHFGDGTRLSIL.

The V gene is TRBV7-9, the J gene TRBJ2-7, with D possibly matching TRBD2 (5 bases). This CDR3 is 15 amino acids long. Trimming took 4 bases from V and 4 from J, leaving 17 bases between them. Germline values: CDR1 SEHNR, CDR2 FQNEAQ (reference sequence). CDR3 DNA sequence: TGTGCCAGCAGCTCGCCAGTGACGGGGTTATACGAGCAGTACTTC. It yields the protein CASSSPVTGLYEQYF.

This clone was recorded a few times. This rearrangement joins TRBV4-1 to TRBJ1-2; 7 nucleotides line up with TRBD1. With 2 bases clipped from V and 6 bases from J, the junction kept 9 bases outside the gene matches. Germline CDR1 reads MGHRA; CDR2 reads YSYEKL. The CDR3 is made up of 15 amino acids. DNA of the CDR3: TGCGCCAGCAGCCAATCCCGGACAGGAGGAAATGGCTACACCTTC. Its protein is CASSQSRTGGNGYTF.

The chain uses TRBV7-2 and TRBJ2-7; TRBD1 might be the D (6 bases). Germline V gene lookup returns CDR1 SGHTA and CDR2 FQGNSA. Trimming stripped 0 bases from V and 0 bases from J, with 15 bases between. This CDR3 comprises 17 residues. In DNA form, the CDR3 reads TGTGCCAGCAGCTTAGCCGGACAGACACGAAGCTCCTACGAGCAGTACTTC. Translated: CASSLAGQTRSSYEQYF.

The chain is built from TRBV29-1 and TRBJ2-1, with D possibly being TRBD2 (6 bases). Trimming left V 2 bases short and J 5 bases short, with 13 bases between. The CDR3 loop spans 14 amino acids. Germline V gene lookup returns CDR1 SQVTM and CDR2 ANQGSEA. In DNA, the CDR3 is TGCAGCGTTGAACGGGGGTACGCGCACAATGAGCAGTTCTTC. It codes for CSVERGYAHNEQFF.